This T cell receptor beta chain derives from a study of Ad26.COV2.S vaccination and SARS-CoV-2 variants. Treatment in this sample: roughly 20 received Ad26.COV2.S at low or high dose, single or two shots; several received placebo; per-sample allocation not given. All samples were drawn on day 63, counting from the first vaccine or placebo injection. Boston hosted the donor, who was an adult aged 18-55 years. As its vector, the vaccine had Ad26, which expressed Wuhan-strain SARS-CoV-2 spike. This clone was seen more than once but under ten times. The protocol was immunoSEQ multiplex PCR, while the TCRdb copy is restricted to in-frame clones and leaves out a portion. Among roughly 700,000 clones listed, more than 80% were seen once. Germline V gene sequence: CDR1 SGHTA, CDR2 FQGNSA. With 1 base removed from V and 3 bases from J, the gap between germline ends came to 13 bases. The CDR3 has 15 residues.

The chain carries TRBV7-2 and TRBJ2-7, with D unclear. The TCR sequence derives from a person between 18 and 65 years old who received the Ad26.COV2.S COVID-19 vaccine or a placebo. The sequencing here drew on peripheral blood, taken in a trial of Ad26.COV2.S vaccine versus placebo. CDR3 DNA sequence: TGTGCCAGCAGCTTAGTAGTGACGGGTTACTACGAGCAGTACTTC. Amino acid sequence: CASSLVVTGYYEQYF.